Presented here are 21 T cell receptor beta chains from one specimen sequenced in a study of T-cell memory formation after mild COVID-19. Using its own MiXCR run on the 5' RACE reads, TCRdb lists one record per CDR3 protein. The sample holds 150,000 to 200,000 distinct CDR3 sequences; more than 12% are singletons and the top ten take 11% to 15%. Sequencing was performed on PBMCs or a T cell subset sorted from them (not recorded which). The origin of the receptors is an adult woman who had mild COVID-19 (a few samples of this study predate the infection). Cell type and time point are not known.

A few counts support this clonotype. The CDR3, as DNA: TGTGCCAGCAGCTTGTTAGTGGAAATCACAGATACGCAGTATTTT. This sequence encodes CASSLLVEITDTQYF. The chain combines TRBV5-5 with TRBJ2-3; D unclear. Trimming cost V 1 base and J 2 bases, with 11 bases left between them. Germline V gives CDR1 SGHKS, CDR2 YYEKEE (reference sequence). This CDR3 has 15 residues.

The rearrangement uses TRBV19 and TRBJ1-1; D is perhaps TRBD1 (6 bases). Germline CDR1 and CDR2: LNHDA and SQIVND (reference sequence). The CDR3 is made up of 16 amino acids. V dropped 7 bases and J dropped 4 bases, with 22 bases sitting between them. The CDR3 is CASNERQVPSGTEAFF. DNA for the CDR3: TGTGCCAGTAACGAACGACAGGTTCCCTCCGGCACTGAAGCTTTCTTT.

This chain joins TRBV29-1 and TRBJ2-3; 7 bases match TRBD2. Germline loops: CDR1 SQVTM, CDR2 ANQGSEA. This CDR3 has 14 amino acids. With 3 bases clipped from V and 4 bases from J, the junction kept 7 bases outside the gene matches. The CDR3, as DNA: TGCAGCGTTGATGGCGGGGGAGGGGCAGATACGCAGTATTTT. Protein: CSVDGGGGADTQYF.

Only a few counts were recorded for this clonotype. This chain joins TRBV7-9 and TRBJ2-1; D may match TRBD1 or TRBD2 (5 bases each). The CDR3 is 14 residues long. From germline, CDR1 is SEHNR and CDR2 FQNEAQ (reference sequence). Trimming took off 4 bases at V and 2 bases at J, with 9 bases between the two ends. CDR3 in DNA: TGTGCCAGCAGCTACCTGGGGGCCTACAATGAGCAGTTCTTC. This encodes CASSYLGAYNEQFF.

This clonotype has more than one count but fewer than ten. The V and J genes are TRBV4-1 and TRBJ2-1; TRBD2 aligns across 15 bases. This CDR3 comprises 18 residues. V was pared by 4 bases and J by 4 bases, with 8 bases of the junction left unmatched. Germline V gene sequence: CDR1 MGHRA, CDR2 YSYEKL. The CDR3 nucleotides read TGCGCCAGCAGCCCGACAGGGACTAGCGGGGGGAAGTACAATGAGCAGTTCTTC. Translated: CASSPTGTSGGKYNEQFF.

The chain carries TRBV20-1 and TRBJ2-3, with 10 bases aligning to TRBD2. The CDR3 consists of 16 residues. V trimming: 0 bases; J trimming: 2 bases; junction bases outside the gene matches: 5. CDR1 and CDR2 (germline): DFQATT, SNEGSKA (reference sequence). The DNA of the CDR3 is TGCAGTGCTAGAGACCAAGCGGGAGGGGACACAGATACGCAGTATTTT. As protein: CSARDQAGGDTDTQYF.

This clonotype was observed many times. One end of the junction varies from germline; a read error may be responsible. This chain uses TRBV7-7 with TRBJ2-2; D may be TRBD1 (6 bases). The CDR3 spans 14 residues. Germline CDR1 is SSHAT and CDR2 is FNYEAQ (reference sequence). The CDR3 reads CASSPDSLSGELFF. For the CDR3, the DNA is TGTGCTAGCAGTCCGGACAGCCTCTCCGGGGAGCTGTTTTTT.

This clonotype has a handful of counts. The chain is built from TRBV7-2 and TRBJ2-7; D is perhaps TRBD1 or TRBD2 (5 bases each). The germline CDR1 and CDR2 sequences are SGHTA and FQGNSA. V was cut by 5 bases and J by 2 bases, with 16 bases left in between. The CDR3 covers 15 residues. The CDR3 nucleotides read TGTGCCAGCAGCCCGAGGGGCGGCAGCCCCTACGAGCAGTACTTC. Translation: CASSPRGGSPYEQYF.

V is TRBV19 and J is TRBJ1-1, with D unresolved. This CDR3 comprises 13 residues. Deletions cut 6 bases from V and 0 bases from J, with 8 bases between. Germline V lookup: CDR1 LNHDA, CDR2 SQIVND (reference sequence). CDR3 DNA sequence: TGTGCCAGTAGGGAGAGGGTGAACACTGAAGCTTTCTTT. Translation gives CASRERVNTEAFF.

V and J are TRBV4-1 and TRBJ2-1, with D hard to call. The germline CDR1 and CDR2 sequences are MGHRA and YSYEKL. Trimming stripped 1 base from V and 6 bases from J, with 10 bases between. The CDR3 has 14 amino acids. Here the CDR3 reads CASSQGIPVNEQFF. CDR3 coding DNA: TGCGCCAGCAGCCAAGGAATCCCGGTCAATGAGCAGTTCTTC.

This chain links TRBV20-1 with TRBJ1-5; 12 bases are shared with TRBD1. The germline gives CDR1 DFQATT, CDR2 SNEGSKA (reference sequence). CDR3 length: 15 residues. Trimming took 0 bases from V and 8 from J; bases not matched to a gene: 5. Here the CDR3 reads CSAREGTGGRKPQHF. DNA for the CDR3: TGCAGTGCTAGAGAGGGGACAGGGGGCAGGAAGCCCCAGCATTTT.

The chain carries TRBV27 and TRBJ2-7, with 11 bases aligning to TRBD1. After removal of 3 bases from V and 5 bases from J, the junction contained 3 bases not matched to a gene. Germline V gene sequence: CDR1 MNHEY, CDR2 SMNVEV (reference sequence). This CDR3 spans 14 amino acids. CDR3 region: CASSFGTGGNEQYF. The CDR3 DNA reads TGTGCCAGCAGTTTTGGGACAGGGGGGAACGAGCAGTACTTC.

This clonotype was seen a handful of times. The chain combines TRBV7-9 with TRBJ2-7, with D perhaps TRBD1 (5 bases). Germline CDR1 reads SEHNR; CDR2 reads FQNEAQ (reference sequence). The CDR3 contains 12 residues. V was trimmed by 6 bases and J by 3 bases, leaving 9 bases between them. Written as DNA, the CDR3 is TGTGCCAGCAGGGGGCAGGGCTACGAGCAGTACTTC. It translates to CASRGQGYEQYF.

This clonotype was recorded many times. This rearrangement joins TRBV4-1 to TRBJ2-3, with D possibly matching TRBD2 (6 bases). This CDR3 is built from 16 residues. Germline CDR1 and CDR2: MGHRA and YSYEKL. The V end lost 3 bases, the J end lost 3 bases, and 16 bases lay between the germline ends. CDR3 sequence reads: CASSQRLAGRTDTQYF. The CDR3, as DNA: TGCGCCAGCAGCCAGCGCTTGGCGGGAAGGACAGATACGCAGTATTTT.

J is TRBJ1-5 and V is TRBV6-5, with a tentative D call TRBD1 (6 bases). The CDR3 loop spans 15 amino acids. V shed 2 bases and J shed 2 bases, with 10 bases lying between them. The germline CDR1 and CDR2 sequences are MNHEY and SVGAGI. DNA for the CDR3: TGTGCCAGCAGTTACGGCAGGGGCGGCAATCAGCCCCAGCATTTT. Translation gives CASSYGRGGNQPQHF.

The rearrangement joins TRBV2 to TRBJ2-5, with D unresolved. CDR1 is SNHLY, CDR2 FYNNEI, per germline. The CDR3 totals 13 residues. V lost 4 bases and J lost 5, with 11 bases in between. The CDR3 sequence: CASSVGSVETQYF. CDR3 DNA: TGTGCCAGCAGTGTTGGCAGTGTGGAGACCCAGTACTTC.

This clonotype was found a few times. The J gene is TRBJ1-5, the V gene TRBV29-1; D not certain. CDR3 size: 15 residues. Germline CDR1 is SQVTM and CDR2 is ANQGSEA. The ends were cut back, 4 bases at V and 3 bases at J, with 16 bases in the middle. The CDR3 region is CSVGGGIGFNQPQHF. CDR3 bases: TGCAGCGTTGGGGGTGGCATAGGGTTCAATCAGCCCCAGCATTTT.

A single count supports this clonotype. The junction and the germline gene differ at one end; a read error may be behind it. The rearrangement links TRBV24-1 to TRBJ2-1; D ambiguous. The length of the CDR3 is 18 residues. From germline, CDR1 is KGHDR and CDR2 SFDVKD. The CDR3 reads CDTSEPMSAADGSNEQFF. Here the CDR3 DNA reads TGTGACACCAGTGAACCCATGTCCGCGGCCGACGGGTCTAATGAGCAGTTCTTC.

This clonotype has more than one count but fewer than ten. V usage is TRBV19 and J usage is TRBJ1-5, with D hard to call. Trimming pared 4 bases from V and 3 bases from J, leaving 7 bases between. The CDR3 is 13 residues long. Germline CDR1 is LNHDA and CDR2 is SQIVND (reference sequence). The CDR3: CASSNSNNQPQHF. CDR3 nucleotides: TGTGCCAGTAGTAACAGCAACAATCAGCCCCAGCATTTT.

This clonotype was recorded at least ten times. V is TRBV7-2 and J is TRBJ2-5; TRBD2 might be the D (5 bases). Germline V lookup: CDR1 SGHTA, CDR2 FQGNSA. The CDR3 covers 13 residues. The V gene lost 2 bases and the J gene lost 4 bases, with 8 bases spanning the gap. In nucleotides, the CDR3 is TGTGCCAGCAGCTTACAGGCGGGAGAGACCCAGTACTTC. This sequence encodes CASSLQAGETQYF.

This chain links TRBV7-3 with TRBJ2-1, with D uncertain. V lost 3 bases and J 9 bases, leaving 15 bases between the germline ends. CDR3 length equals 14 residues. From germline, CDR1 is SGHTA and CDR2 FQGTGA. The CDR3 here is CASSFLGSSGEQFF. CDR3 nucleotide sequence: TGTGCCAGCAGCTTCTTAGGCAGTTCGGGTGAGCAGTTCTTC.